The 23 T cell receptor beta chains presented below share a single source sample, sequenced in a study of T-cell memory formation after mild COVID-19 (dated by TCRdb to the early 2020s). Library creation used 5' RACE. TCRdb lists the instrument as Illumina NovaSeq 6000. The public sequencing data were trimmed at Q25 with fastp and processed into clonotypes with MiXCR by TCRdb, which kept only in-frame beta chains. Entries that share a CDR3 protein sequence are merged under the most common genes and DNA. This sample is represented by 170,000 or so distinct CDR3 sequences; roughly 23% of them were singletons. Roughly 24% of the sample rests with the top ten. Sequencing was performed on PBMCs or a T cell subset sorted from them (not recorded which). The receptors shown here come from an adult woman who had mild COVID-19 (a few samples of this study predate the infection). The sample titles of this study are shuffled in the database, so cell type and time point are left out; the donor was told from shared clones.

This clonotype was observed a few times. This chain joins TRBV25-1 and TRBJ1-4, with D hard to call. CDR3 length equals 15 residues. The germline CDR1 and CDR2 sequences are MGHDK and SYGVNS. The ends were cut back, 4 bases at V and 3 bases at J, with 12 bases in the middle. CDR3 nucleotide sequence: TGTGCCAGCAGTGGGGAGAGTGAGGCTAATGAAAAACTGTTTTTT. Amino acid sequence: CASSGESEANEKLFF.

V is TRBV7-9 and J is TRBJ2-7; TRBD2 matches at 14 bases. Germline V gene sequence: CDR1 SEHNR, CDR2 FQNEAQ (reference sequence). The CDR3 has 17 amino acids. Trimming at V came to 4 bases and at J to 1 base, leaving 6 bases not matched to a gene. The CDR3 nucleotides read TGTGCCAGCAGCTCGGGACTAGCGGGGGCGGTGTCCTACGAGCAGTACTTC. Translation: CASSSGLAGAVSYEQYF.

This clonotype appeared many times. The chain couples TRBV7-9 to TRBJ2-1; possible D gene TRBD2, 5 bases. V shed 4 bases and J shed 2 bases, with 12 bases lying between them. The CDR3 consists of 15 residues. Per germline, CDR1 SEHNR and CDR2 FQNEAQ (reference sequence). CDR3: CASSSRGLPYNEQFF. DNA of the CDR3: TGTGCCAGCAGCTCCAGAGGGCTGCCCTACAATGAGCAGTTCTTC.

V gene TRBV9 combines with J gene TRBJ1-1; 12 bases are shared with TRBD1. The germline V gene encodes CDR1 SGDLS and CDR2 YYNGEE. V shed 3 bases, J shed 5 bases, and the junction held 2 bases outside the gene matches. CDR3 length: 14 amino acids. CDR3 in DNA: TGTGCCAGCAGCGCGGGACAGGGGGCGACTGAAGCTTTCTTT. It encodes CASSAGQGATEAFF.

The gene calls are TRBV11-1 and TRBJ2-1, with D possibly called TRBD1 or TRBD2 (5 bases each). The CDR3 runs 15 residues. Germline V CDR1 and CDR2: SGHAT, FQDESV (reference sequence). V shed 7 bases and J shed 6 bases, with 19 bases lying between them. This chain's CDR3 is CASTRDLSAFNEQFF. The CDR3, as DNA: TGTGCCAGCACCAGGGACCTCTCAGCCTTCAATGAGCAGTTCTTC. Together with reference TRBV11-1 and TRBJ2-1, the CDR3 gives the full variable domain: EAEVAQSPRYKITEKSQAVAFWCDPISGHATLYWYRQILGQGPELLVQFQDESVVDDSQLPKDRFSAERLKGVDSTLKIQPAELGDSAMYLCASTRDLSAFNEQFFGPGTRLTVL.

This clonotype turned up a few times. This chain connects TRBV18 to TRBJ2-7, with 9 bases aligning to TRBD2. Germline-derived CDR1 and CDR2 are KGHSH and LQKENI. V shed 3 bases and J 2 bases; nucleotides not matched to a gene: 2. This CDR3 region has 14 residues. CDR3 sequence reads: CASSPPSGTYEQYF. In DNA form, the CDR3 reads TGTGCCAGCTCACCCCCTAGCGGGACCTACGAGCAGTACTTC.

This clonotype has more than one count but fewer than ten. The V call is TRBV15, the J call TRBJ2-5; either TRBD1 or TRBD2 may supply D (5 bases each). The germline V gene has CDR1 LNHNV and CDR2 YYDKDF (reference sequence). V lost 5 bases and J 3 bases, leaving 13 bases between the germline ends. The CDR3 runs to 14 residues. The CDR3 loop reads CATSEQWGKETQYF. For the CDR3, the DNA is TGTGCCACCAGCGAGCAATGGGGGAAAGAGACCCAGTACTTC.

The CDR3 sequence: CASSLSAGTDTQYF. The CDR3, as DNA: TGTGCCAGCAGCTTGTCCGCGGGCACAGATACGCAGTATTTT. The chain combines TRBV5-5 with TRBJ2-3, with no clear D. CDR1 is SGHKS and CDR2 is YYEKEE in the germline V gene (reference sequence). Trimming cost V 1 base and J 1 base, with 7 bases left between them. CDR3 length equals 14 residues.

This clonotype was counted between two and nine times. The rearrangement joins TRBV7-2 to TRBJ2-7; weak D call: TRBD2 (5 bases). Germline V gives CDR1 SGHTA, CDR2 FQGNSA. This CDR3 is built from 14 residues. V shed 5 bases and J shed 3 bases, with 14 bases lying between them. The CDR3 region is CASSPSGYHYEQYF. Written as DNA, the CDR3 is TGTGCCAGCAGCCCAAGCGGCTACCACTACGAGCAGTACTTC.

This clonotype was seen more than once but under ten times. The V and J genes are TRBV21-1 and TRBJ2-5. TRBV21-1 is a documented pseudogene. The CDR3 runs 12 residues. The CDR3 here is CASSTLQETQYF. CDR3 in DNA: TGTGCCAGCAGCACGTTACAAGAGACCCAGTACTTC.

V gene TRBV5-1 combines with J gene TRBJ2-5; D is undetermined. Trimming removed 0 bases from V and 2 bases from J, with 11 bases in between. CDR1 and CDR2 from the germline V gene are SGHRS and YFSETQ. The CDR3 sequence is 15 residues long. The CDR3 DNA reads as TGCGCCAGCAGCTTGGAAGTCCTAGGACAAGAGACCCAGTACTTC. Amino acid sequence: CASSLEVLGQETQYF. Variable domain in full (rest from reference TRBV5-1 and TRBJ2-5): KAGVTQTPRYLIKTRGQQVTLSCSPISGHRSVSWYQQTPGQGLQFLFEYFSETQRNKGNFPGRFSGRQFSNSRSEMNVSTLELGDSALYLCASSLEVLGQETQYFGPGTRLLVL.

The sample holds a few counts of this clonotype. V and J are TRBV21-1 and TRBJ2-5; TRBD2, the D gene given by the table, was not confirmed from the DNA. TRBV21-1 is described as a pseudogene. CDR3 size: 14 residues. The CDR3 coding sequence is TGTGCCAGCAGCGCTTTAGCGGTTAAAGAGACCCAGTACTTC. Residues: CASSALAVKETQYF.

The chain links TRBV13 to TRBJ2-7, with 9 bases aligning to TRBD1. Per the germline V gene, CDR1 is PRHDT and CDR2 is FYEKMQ (reference sequence). J lost 1 base, V lost 1 base, and 2 bases had no gene match. The CDR3 runs to 15 residues. CDR3 in amino acids: CASSLAGQGSYEQYF. The CDR3 coding sequence is TGTGCCAGCAGCTTAGCGGGACAGGGTTCCTACGAGCAGTACTTC.

The chain employs TRBV27 and TRBJ2-6; D not certain. The CDR3 length is 15 residues. Germline values: CDR1 MNHEY, CDR2 SMNVEV (reference sequence). Trimming stripped 1 base from V and 0 bases from J, with 4 bases between. The CDR3 is CASSLYSSGANVLTF. Written as DNA, the CDR3 is TGTGCCAGCAGTTTATACAGCTCTGGGGCCAACGTCCTGACTTTC.

The gene calls are TRBV5-5 and TRBJ2-5, with D maybe TRBD1 (6 bases). CDR3 size: 16 residues. V was cut by 0 bases and J by 1 base, with 13 bases left in between. From germline, CDR1 is SGHKS and CDR2 YYEKEE (reference sequence). The CDR3: CASSLVGGAIQETQYF. As DNA, the CDR3 is TGTGCCAGCAGCTTGGTAGGGGGAGCCATCCAAGAGACCCAGTACTTC.

This chain joins TRBV7-6 and TRBJ2-5; 8 bases line up with TRBD2. V shed 0 bases, J shed 5 bases, and the junction held 8 bases outside the gene matches. Germline V gives CDR1 SGHVS, CDR2 FNYEAQ. The CDR3 runs to 16 residues. CDR3 sequence (DNA): TGTGCCAGCAGCTTAGCTATGTTCGGGGGGGGTGAGACCCAGTACTTC. Protein product: CASSLAMFGGGETQYF.

This clonotype was detected only a few times. This chain connects TRBV27 to TRBJ1-1; 7 bases align to TRBD1. This CDR3 has 13 amino acids. J gave up 6 bases and V 4 bases, and 5 bases lay outside the gene matches. In germline, CDR1 is MNHEY, CDR2 SMNVEV (reference sequence). CDR3 in amino acids: CASSSKGAAEAFF. In DNA form, the CDR3 reads TGTGCCAGCAGTTCGAAGGGGGCGGCTGAAGCTTTCTTT.

This clonotype was observed a handful of times. The chain couples TRBV2 to TRBJ2-2; 8 nucleotides match TRBD1. The CDR3 totals 15 residues. Unmatched junction bases numbered 10, after V lost 9 bases and J lost 4 bases. Germline V gene data show CDR1 as SNHLY and CDR2 as FYNNEI. The CDR3 here is CASAQGALGTGELFF. The CDR3 DNA is TGTGCCAGTGCTCAGGGGGCGTTGGGCACCGGGGAGCTGTTTTTT.

This sequence joins TRBV25-1 and TRBJ1-1, with D unresolved. The CDR3 contains 13 residues. V was shortened by 0 bases and J by 8 bases, with 10 bases between the two germline ends. Germline CDR1 and CDR2: MGHDK and SYGVNS. The CDR3 coding sequence is TGTGCCAGCAGTGAATATATGGGGTACGAAGCTTTCTTT. This translates into CASSEYMGYEAFF.

This clonotype was found a few times. J is TRBJ2-1 and V is TRBV7-9, with a possible D match to TRBD2 (5 bases). Germline CDR1 and CDR2: SEHNR and FQNEAQ (reference sequence). The CDR3 covers 12 residues. With 1 base removed from V and 10 bases from J, the gap between germline ends came to 8 bases. This CDR3 reads CASSLDPGEQFF. Here the CDR3 DNA reads TGTGCCAGCAGCTTAGATCCGGGGGAGCAGTTCTTC.

This clonotype occurred a few times. The CDR3 loop reads CASSLVVGTDEQYF. CDR3 nucleotides: TGCGCCAGCAGCTTGGTGGTAGGGACGGACGAGCAGTACTTC. The V gene is TRBV5-1, the J gene TRBJ2-7; D might be TRBD1 or TRBD2, each matching 5 bases. Trimming cost V 0 bases and J 5 bases, with 12 bases left between them. CDR1 is SGHRS and CDR2 is YFSETQ in the germline V gene. CDR3 length equals 14 residues.

The chain couples TRBV25-1 to TRBJ1-5; 9 positions agree with TRBD1. Per germline, CDR1 MGHDK and CDR2 SYGVNS. CDR3 length: 15 residues. With 3 bases clipped from V and 3 bases from J, the junction kept 3 bases outside the gene matches. CDR3 DNA sequence: TGTGCCAGCAGTGATTGGGACAGGGACAATCAGCCCCAGCATTTT. Its protein product is CASSDWDRDNQPQHF.

This clonotype was picked up a small number of times. The genes are TRBV5-6 and TRBJ2-5, with a possible D match to TRBD2 (5 bases). CDR3 size: 13 residues. CDR1 SGHDT and CDR2 YYEEEE come from the germline V gene. V was trimmed by 3 bases and J by 1 base, leaving 7 bases between them. The DNA for the CDR3 is TGTGCCAGCAGCTCGGACTTCCAAGAGACCCAGTACTTC. It encodes CASSSDFQETQYF. Filled out from reference TRBV5-6 and TRBJ2-5, the complete variable domain reads DAGVTQSPTHLIKTRGQQVTLRCSPKSGHDTVSWYQQALGQGPQFIFQYYEEEERQRGNFPDRFSGHQFPNYSSELNVNALLLGDSALYLCASSSDFQETQYFGPGTRLLVL.